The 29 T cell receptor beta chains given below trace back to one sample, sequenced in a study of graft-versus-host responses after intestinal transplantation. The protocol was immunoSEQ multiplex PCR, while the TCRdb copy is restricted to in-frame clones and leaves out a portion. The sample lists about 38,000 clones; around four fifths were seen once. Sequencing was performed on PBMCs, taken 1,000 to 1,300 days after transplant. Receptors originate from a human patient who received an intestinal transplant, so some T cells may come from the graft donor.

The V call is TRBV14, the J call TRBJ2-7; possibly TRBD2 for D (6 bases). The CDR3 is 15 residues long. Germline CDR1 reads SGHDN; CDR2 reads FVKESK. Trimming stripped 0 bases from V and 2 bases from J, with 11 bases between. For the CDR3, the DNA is TGTGCCAGCAGCCAAGATGTGGGGAGGACCTACGAGCAGTACTTC. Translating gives CASSQDVGRTYEQYF.

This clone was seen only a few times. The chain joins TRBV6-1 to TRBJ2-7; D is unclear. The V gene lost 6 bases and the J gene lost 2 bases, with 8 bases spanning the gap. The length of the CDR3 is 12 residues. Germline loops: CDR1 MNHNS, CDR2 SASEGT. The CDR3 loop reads CASRGSTYEQYF. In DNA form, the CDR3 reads TGTGCCAGCAGGGGGTCTACCTACGAGCAGTACTTC.

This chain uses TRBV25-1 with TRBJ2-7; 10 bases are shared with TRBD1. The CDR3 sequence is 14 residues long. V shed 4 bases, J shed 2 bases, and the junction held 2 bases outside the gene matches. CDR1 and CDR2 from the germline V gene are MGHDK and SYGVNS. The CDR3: CASSGTGGAYEQYF. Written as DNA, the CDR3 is TGTGCCAGCAGTGGGACAGGGGGGGCCTACGAGCAGTACTTC.

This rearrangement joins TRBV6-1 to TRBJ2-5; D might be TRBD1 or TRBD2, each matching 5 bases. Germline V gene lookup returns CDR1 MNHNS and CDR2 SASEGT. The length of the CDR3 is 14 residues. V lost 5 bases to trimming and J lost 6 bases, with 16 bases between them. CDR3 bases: TGTGCCAGCAGTAAAGGGGACGGGCAGCAGACCCAGTACTTC. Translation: CASSKGDGQQTQYF.

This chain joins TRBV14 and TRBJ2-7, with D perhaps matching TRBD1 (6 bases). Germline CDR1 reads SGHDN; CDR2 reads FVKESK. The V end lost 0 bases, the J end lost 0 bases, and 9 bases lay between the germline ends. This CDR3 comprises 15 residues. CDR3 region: CASSQDRTVSYEQYF. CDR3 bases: TGTGCCAGCAGCCAAGATAGGACAGTCTCCTACGAGCAGTACTTC.

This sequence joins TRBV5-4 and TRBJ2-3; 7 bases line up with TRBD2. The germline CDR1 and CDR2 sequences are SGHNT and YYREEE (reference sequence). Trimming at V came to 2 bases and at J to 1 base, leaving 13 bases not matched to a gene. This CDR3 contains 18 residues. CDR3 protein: CASSLGLAVPLGTDTQYF. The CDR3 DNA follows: TGTGCCAGCAGCTTAGGCCTAGCGGTCCCCCTAGGCACAGATACGCAGTATTTT.

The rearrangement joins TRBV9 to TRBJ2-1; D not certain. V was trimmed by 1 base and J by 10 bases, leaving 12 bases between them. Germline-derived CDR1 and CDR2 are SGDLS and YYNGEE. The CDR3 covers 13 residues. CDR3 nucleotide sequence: TGTGCCAGCAGCGTAAGAAGGGAAGGGGAGCAGTTCTTC. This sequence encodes CASSVRREGEQFF. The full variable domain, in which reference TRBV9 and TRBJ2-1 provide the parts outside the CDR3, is DSGVTQTPKHLITATGQRVTLRCSPRSGDLSVYWYQQSLDQGLQFLIQYYNGEERAKGNILERFSAQQFPDLHSELNLSSLELGDSALYFCASSVRREGEQFFGPGTRLTVL.

CDR3 sequence (DNA): TGCGCCAGCAGCAGACCGGGACTTGGGGAGACCCAGTACTTC. Translating it yields CASSRPGLGETQYF. V and J are TRBV5-1 and TRBJ2-5, with a weak D call TRBD2 (6 bases). V was clipped by 4 bases and J by 5 bases, with 15 bases between them. This CDR3 spans 14 amino acids. Germline CDR1 SGHRS, CDR2 YFSETQ.

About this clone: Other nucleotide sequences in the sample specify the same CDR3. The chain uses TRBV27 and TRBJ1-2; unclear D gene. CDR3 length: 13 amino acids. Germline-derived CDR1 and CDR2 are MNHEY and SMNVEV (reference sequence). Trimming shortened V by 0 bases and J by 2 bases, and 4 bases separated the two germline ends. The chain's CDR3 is CASSLSGNYGYTF. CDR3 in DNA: TGTGCCAGCAGTTTATCAGGGAACTATGGCTACACCTTC.

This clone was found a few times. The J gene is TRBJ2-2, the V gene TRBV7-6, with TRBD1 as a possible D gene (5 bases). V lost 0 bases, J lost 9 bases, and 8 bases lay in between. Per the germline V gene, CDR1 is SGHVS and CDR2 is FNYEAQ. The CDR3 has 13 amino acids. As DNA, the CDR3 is TGTGCCAGCAGCTTAGCTGCAGGGCGGGAGCTGTTTTTT. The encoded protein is CASSLAAGRELFF.

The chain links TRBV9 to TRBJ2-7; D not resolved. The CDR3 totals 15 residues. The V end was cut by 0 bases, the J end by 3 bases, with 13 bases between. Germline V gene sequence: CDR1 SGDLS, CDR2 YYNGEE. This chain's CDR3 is CASSVAPTLNYEQYF. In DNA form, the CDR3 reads TGTGCCAGCAGCGTAGCCCCCACCCTGAACTACGAGCAGTACTTC.

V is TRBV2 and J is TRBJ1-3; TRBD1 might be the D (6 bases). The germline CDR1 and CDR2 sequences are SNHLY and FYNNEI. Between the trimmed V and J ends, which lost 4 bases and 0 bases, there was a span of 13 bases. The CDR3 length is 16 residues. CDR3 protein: CASSAGQPSSGNTIYF. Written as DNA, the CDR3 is TGTGCCAGCAGTGCAGGACAGCCTAGCTCTGGAAACACCATATATTTT. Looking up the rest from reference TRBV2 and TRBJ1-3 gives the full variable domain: EPEVTQTPSHQVTQMGQEVILRCVPISNHLYFYWYRQILGQKVEFLVSFYNNEISEKSEIFDDQFSVERPDGSNFTLKIRSTKLEDSAMYFCASSAGQPSSGNTIYFGEGSWLTVV.

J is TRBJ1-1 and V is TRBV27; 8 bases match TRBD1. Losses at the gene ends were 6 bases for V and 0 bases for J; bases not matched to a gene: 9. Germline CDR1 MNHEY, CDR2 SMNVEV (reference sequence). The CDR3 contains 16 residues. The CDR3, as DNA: TGTGCCAGCAGCCCCGGGACAGGTTTCATGAACACTGAAGCTTTCTTT. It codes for CASSPGTGFMNTEAFF.

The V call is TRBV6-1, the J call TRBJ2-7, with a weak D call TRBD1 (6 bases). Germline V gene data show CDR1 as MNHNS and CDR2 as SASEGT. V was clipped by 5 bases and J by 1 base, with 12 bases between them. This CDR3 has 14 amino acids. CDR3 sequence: CASSPWTVSYEQYF. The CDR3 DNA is TGTGCCAGCAGTCCTTGGACAGTGTCCTACGAGCAGTACTTC.

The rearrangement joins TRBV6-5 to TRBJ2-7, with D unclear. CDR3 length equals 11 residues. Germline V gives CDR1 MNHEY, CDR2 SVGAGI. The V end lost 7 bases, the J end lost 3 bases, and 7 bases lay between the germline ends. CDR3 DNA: TGTGCCAGCAACGGGTTCTACGAGCAGTACTTC. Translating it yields CASNGFYEQYF.

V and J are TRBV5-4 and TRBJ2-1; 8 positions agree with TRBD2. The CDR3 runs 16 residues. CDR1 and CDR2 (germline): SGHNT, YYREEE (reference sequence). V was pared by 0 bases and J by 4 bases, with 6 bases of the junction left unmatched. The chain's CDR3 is CASSLGSSGLYNEQFF. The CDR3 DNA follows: TGTGCCAGCAGCTTGGGTTCTAGCGGGTTATACAATGAGCAGTTCTTC.

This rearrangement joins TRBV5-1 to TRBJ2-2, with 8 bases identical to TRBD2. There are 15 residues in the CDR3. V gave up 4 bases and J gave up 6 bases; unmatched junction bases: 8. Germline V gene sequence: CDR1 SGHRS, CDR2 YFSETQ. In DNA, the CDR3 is TGCGCCAGCAGCGGAGCGGGAGCGCTTGCCGGGGAGCTGTTTTTT. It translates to CASSGAGALAGELFF.

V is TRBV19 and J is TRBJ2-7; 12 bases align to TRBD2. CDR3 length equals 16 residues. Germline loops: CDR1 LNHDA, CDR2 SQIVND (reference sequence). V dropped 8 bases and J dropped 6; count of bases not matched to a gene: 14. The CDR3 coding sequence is TGTGCCAGTGAGACTAGCGGGAGTGGCTTCGCTACCGAGCAGTACTTC. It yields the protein CASETSGSGFATEQYF. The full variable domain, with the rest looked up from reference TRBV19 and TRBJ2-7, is DGGITQSPKYLFRKEGQNVTLSCEQNLNHDAMYWYRQDPGQGLRLIYYSQIVNDFQKGDIAEGYSVSREKKESFPLTVTSAQKNPTAFYLCASETSGSGFATEQYFGPGTRLTVT.

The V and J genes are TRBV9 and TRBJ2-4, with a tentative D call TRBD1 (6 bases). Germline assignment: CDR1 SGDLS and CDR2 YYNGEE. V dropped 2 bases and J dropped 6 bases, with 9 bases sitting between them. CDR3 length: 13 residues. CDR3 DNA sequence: TGTGCCAGCAGCGTGGGGGCGGGAAACATTCAGTACTTC. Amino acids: CASSVGAGNIQYF.

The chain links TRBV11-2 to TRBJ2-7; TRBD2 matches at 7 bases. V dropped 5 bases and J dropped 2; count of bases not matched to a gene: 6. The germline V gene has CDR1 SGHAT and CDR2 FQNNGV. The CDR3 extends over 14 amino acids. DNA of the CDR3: TGTGCCAGCAGCCCCCGGGACTACACCTACGAGCAGTACTTC. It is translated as CASSPRDYTYEQYF.

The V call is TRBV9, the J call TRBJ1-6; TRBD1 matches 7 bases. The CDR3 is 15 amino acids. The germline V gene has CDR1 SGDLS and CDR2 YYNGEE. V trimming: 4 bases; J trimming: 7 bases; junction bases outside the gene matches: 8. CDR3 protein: CASSLSRGGNSPLHF. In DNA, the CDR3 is TGTGCCAGCAGCCTCTCCCGAGGGGGCAATTCACCCCTCCACTTT.

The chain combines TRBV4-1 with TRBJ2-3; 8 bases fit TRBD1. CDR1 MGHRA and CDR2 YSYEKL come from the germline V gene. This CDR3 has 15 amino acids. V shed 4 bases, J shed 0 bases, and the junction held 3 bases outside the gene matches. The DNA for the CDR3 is TGCGCCAGCAGCCGGGACAGGACTAGCACAGATACGCAGTATTTT. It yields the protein CASSRDRTSTDTQYF.

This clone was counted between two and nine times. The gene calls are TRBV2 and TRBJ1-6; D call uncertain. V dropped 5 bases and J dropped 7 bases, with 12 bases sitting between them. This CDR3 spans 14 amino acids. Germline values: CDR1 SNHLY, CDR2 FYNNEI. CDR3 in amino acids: CASSPRSWNSPLHF. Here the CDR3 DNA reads TGTGCCAGCAGTCCTCGGTCCTGGAATTCACCCCTCCACTTT.

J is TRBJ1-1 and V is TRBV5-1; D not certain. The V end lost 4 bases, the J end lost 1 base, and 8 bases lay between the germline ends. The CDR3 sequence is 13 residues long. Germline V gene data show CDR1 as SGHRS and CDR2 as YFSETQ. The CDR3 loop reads CASSHRQNTEAFF. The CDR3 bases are TGCGCCAGCAGCCACCGACAGAACACTGAAGCTTTCTTT.

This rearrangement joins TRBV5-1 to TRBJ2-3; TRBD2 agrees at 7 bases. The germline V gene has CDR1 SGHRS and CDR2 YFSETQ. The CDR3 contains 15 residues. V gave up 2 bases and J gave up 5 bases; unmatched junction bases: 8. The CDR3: CASSFDPKRGDTQYF. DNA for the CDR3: TGCGCCAGCAGCTTTGACCCTAAGCGGGGAGATACGCAGTATTTT. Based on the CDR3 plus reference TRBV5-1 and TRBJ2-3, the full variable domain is KAGVTQTPRYLIKTRGQQVTLSCSPISGHRSVSWYQQTPGQGLQFLFEYFSETQRNKGNFPGRFSGRQFSNSRSEMNVSTLELGDSALYLCASSFDPKRGDTQYFGPGTRLTVL.

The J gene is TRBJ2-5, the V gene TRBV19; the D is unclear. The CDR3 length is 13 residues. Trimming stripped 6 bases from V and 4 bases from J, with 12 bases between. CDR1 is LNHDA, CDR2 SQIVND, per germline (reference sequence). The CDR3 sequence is CASSHMTGETQYF. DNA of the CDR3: TGTGCCAGTAGCCATATGACGGGAGAGACCCAGTACTTC.

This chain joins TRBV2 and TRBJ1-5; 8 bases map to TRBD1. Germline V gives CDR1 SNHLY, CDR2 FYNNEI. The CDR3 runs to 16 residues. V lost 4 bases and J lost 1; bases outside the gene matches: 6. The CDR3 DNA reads TGTGCCAGCAGTGGTGGGACAGGAGCCAGCAATCAGCCCCAGCATTTT. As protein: CASSGGTGASNQPQHF.

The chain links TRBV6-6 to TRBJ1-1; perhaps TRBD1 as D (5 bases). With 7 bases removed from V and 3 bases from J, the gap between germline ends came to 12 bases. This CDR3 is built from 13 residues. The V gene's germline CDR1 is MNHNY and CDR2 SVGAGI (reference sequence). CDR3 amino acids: CASNRGVYTEAFF. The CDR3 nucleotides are TGTGCCAGCAATCGGGGGGTCTACACTGAAGCTTTCTTT.

CDR3 region: CASSLGGGPTDTQYF. In nucleotides, the CDR3 is TGTGCCAGCAGTTTAGGGGGAGGGCCTACAGATACGCAGTATTTT. The chain recombines TRBV27 with TRBJ2-3, with 7 nucleotides matching TRBD2. The CDR3 runs 15 residues. Unmatched junction bases numbered 5, after V lost 2 bases and J lost 3 bases. CDR1 MNHEY and CDR2 SMNVEV come from the germline V gene (reference sequence).